A selection of T cell receptor beta chains follows, all from one sample in a study of blood T cell repertoires in COVID-19. Generated by immunoSEQ multiplex PCR, the TCRdb table keeps only in-frame clones and is missing some. The sample has about 94,000 clones, 80% seen once; the top ten hold around 20%. The sequenced sample consisted of peripheral blood. The receptors here all came from a human donor in a cohort sampled during active COVID-19. Each CDR3 is given with its conserved first and last residue. The D gene is left open where the match is weak. The size of a clone is reported for some rows only, either as once, few or many, or as a class for expanded clones.

abundance	v_gene	j_gene	len	d_gene	CDR3nt	CDR3aa
.	TRBV5-1	TRBJ1-2	14	TRBD1	TGCGCCAGCAGCTCGGACAGGGGAAATCGTGGCTACACCTTC	CASSSDRGNRGYTF
.	TRBV25-1	TRBJ2-7	14	.	TGTGCCAGCAGTGAATTGGGCAGATCCTACGAGCAGTACTTC	CASSELGRSYEQYF
.	TRBV3-1/TRBV3-2	TRBJ1-1	12	TRBD1	TGTGCCAGCAGCCCAGGGGACAGTAAAGCTTTCTTT	CASSPGDSKAFF
.	TRBV6-2/TRBV6-3	TRBJ1-2	16	.	TGTGCCAGCAGTCGCGCCGGGTCCCCTTTTGTCTATGGCTACACCTTC	CASSRAGSPFVYGYTF
.	TRBV7-3	TRBJ2-6	14	.	TGTGCCAGCAGCCTTAGCTCTGGGGCCAACGTCCTGACTTTC	CASSLSSGANVLTF
.	TRBV24-1	TRBJ2-2	16	TRBD2	TGTGCCACCAGTGATTGGACTAGCGGTAACACCGGGGAGCTGTTTTTT	CATSDWTSGNTGELFF
.	TRBV5-4	TRBJ1-2	13	TRBD1	TGTGCCAGCACCTTGACAGGGGGGTATGGCTACACCTTC	CASTLTGGYGYTF
.	TRBV3-1/TRBV3-2	TRBJ1-1	14	.	TGTGCCAGCAGCCAGACGCGGGTGAACACTGAAGCTTTCTTT	CASSQTRVNTEAFF
.	TRBV11-2	TRBJ1-3	16	.	TGTGCCAGCAGCTTAGATAGGACAAACTCTGGAAACACCATATATTTT	CASSLDRTNSGNTIYF
.	TRBV5-6	TRBJ2-3	14	.	TGTGCCAGCAGCCGGAGGGATTTTGGAGATACGCAGTATTTT	CASSRRDFGDTQYF
.	TRBV10-3	TRBJ2-1	12	.	TGTGCCATCAGTGGCAGCGACAATGAGCAGTTCTTC	CAISGSDNEQFF
.	TRBV5-1	TRBJ2-1	14	TRBD2	TGCGCCAGCAGCTTCGTTCTAGCGGGAGGGACACAGTTCTTC	CASSFVLAGGTQFF
.	TRBV28	TRBJ1-2	14	TRBD1	TGTGCCAGCAGTTCGGGACAGGGGTACTATGGCTACACCTTC	CASSSGQGYYGYTF
.	TRBV2	TRBJ2-7	16	.	TGTGCCAGCAGTGGGGGGCTGGGGGCCTCCTCCTACGAGCAGTACTTC	CASSGGLGASSYEQYF
once	TRBV2	TRBJ2-1	13	.	TGTGCCAGCAGCGAGCGCCAGGGCAATGAGCAGTTCTTC	CASSERQGNEQFF
few	TRBV18	TRBJ2-1	16	TRBD2	TGTGCCAGCTCACCAGGGGCGGGAGGCCTCTACAATGAGCAGTTCTTC	CASSPGAGGLYNEQFF
.	TRBV10-1	TRBJ2-1	14	TRBD2	TGCGCCAGCAGTGTGTCTAGCGGGAGGGGAGAGCAGTTCTTC	CASSVSSGRGEQFF